This note documents a single TCR beta chain sequence. This CDR3 spans 10 amino acids. V was cut by 6 bases and J by 6 bases, with 5 bases left in between. Germline values: CDR1 MNHEY, CDR2 SVGAGI. Under the authors' procedure: Amplifying reference gene primers gave estimates of nucleated cell counts. Assay: immunoSEQ multiplex PCR; the TCRdb copy retains only in-frame clones and omits some. V, J and clone size are those of that table, while D and trimming were read from the DNA. This sample has 300,000 or so clones, with 70% to 90% found just once. This sample is drawn from a study of blood T cell repertoires in COVID-19.

The TCR comes from a woman aged 45-65 years who had recovered from COVID-19. The chain is built from TRBV6-5 and TRBJ1-1, with no clear D. Sequencing was carried out using peripheral blood. In nucleotides, the CDR3 is TGTGCCAGCAGGGCAGCTGAAGCTTTCTTT. Protein: CASRAAEAFF.